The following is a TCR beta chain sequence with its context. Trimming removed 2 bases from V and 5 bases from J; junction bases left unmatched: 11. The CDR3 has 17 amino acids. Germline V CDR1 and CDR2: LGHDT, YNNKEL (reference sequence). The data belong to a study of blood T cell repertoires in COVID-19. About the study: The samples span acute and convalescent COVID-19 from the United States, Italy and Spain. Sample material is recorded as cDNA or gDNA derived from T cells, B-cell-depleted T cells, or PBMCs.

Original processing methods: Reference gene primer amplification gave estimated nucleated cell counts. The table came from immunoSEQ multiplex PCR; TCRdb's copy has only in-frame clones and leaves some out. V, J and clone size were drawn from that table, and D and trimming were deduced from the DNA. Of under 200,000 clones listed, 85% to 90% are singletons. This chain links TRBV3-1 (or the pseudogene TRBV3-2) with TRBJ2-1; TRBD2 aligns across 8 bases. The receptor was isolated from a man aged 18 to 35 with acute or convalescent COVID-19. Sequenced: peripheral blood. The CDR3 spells CASSQLAWRGAHNEQFF. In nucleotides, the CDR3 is TGTGCCAGCAGCCAACTGGCTTGGCGGGGGGCCCACAATGAGCAGTTCTTC.